Presented here are 12 T cell receptor beta chains from one specimen sequenced in a study of neurological immune-mediated disorders. Via MiXCR, TCRdb re-called the 5' RACE reads, giving one row per CDR3 protein. The table includes about 30,000 distinct CDR3 sequences, 12% detected once. Sequenced input: PBMCs. Source of these receptors: a man between 60 and 75 years old in good health.

This clonotype was detected many times. The chain has TRBV20-1 and TRBJ2-5; D gene ambiguous. The germline V gene has CDR1 DFQATT and CDR2 SNEGSKA (reference sequence). V was cut by 4 bases and J by 5 bases, with 14 bases left in between. The CDR3 sequence is 13 residues long. Here the CDR3 DNA reads TGCAGTGCTATTCTAGTTTTTAGTGAGACCCAGTACTTC. Translated, it gives CSAILVFSETQYF.

V is TRBV6-5 and J is TRBJ2-4; D unclear. This CDR3 region has 15 residues. V shed 0 bases and J shed 1 base, with 7 bases lying between them. Germline values: CDR1 MNHEY, CDR2 SVGAGI. CDR3: CASSYSVGAKNIQYF. CDR3 sequence (DNA): TGTGCCAGCAGTTACTCGGTGGGGGCCAAAAACATTCAGTACTTC.

This clonotype occurred many times. The chain carries TRBV7-9 and TRBJ1-1, with D possibly TRBD1 on 6 matching bases. The CDR3 runs 14 residues. V lost 2 bases, J lost 6 bases, and 13 bases lay in between. Germline lookup yields CDR1 SEHNR and CDR2 FQNEAQ (reference sequence). The CDR3 bases are TGTGCCAGCAGCTTACGGGGGCAGGGAGCTGAAGCTTTCTTT. Translation gives CASSLRGQGAEAFF.

In its sample, this clonotype was seen many times. The CDR3 protein is CASSQDRLAGGPRETQYF. In nucleotides, the CDR3 is TGTGCCAGCAGCCAAGATCGGCTAGCGGGGGGGCCGAGAGAGACCCAGTACTTC. The chain combines TRBV14 with TRBJ2-5; TRBD2 matches 12 bases. The V and J ends lost 0 bases and 4 bases, in that order; junction bases with no gene match: 9. The CDR3 covers 18 residues. Germline values: CDR1 SGHDN, CDR2 FVKESK.

In its sample, this clonotype was seen a few times. The chain joins TRBV7-8 to TRBJ1-3; no clear D gene. Germline CDR1 reads SGHVS; CDR2 reads FQNEAQ. The ends were cut back, 5 bases at V and 4 bases at J, with 12 bases in the middle. CDR3 size: 14 residues. In DNA form, the CDR3 reads TGTGCCAGCAGCCAAGCCATGGGGGGAAACACCATATATTTT. The encoded protein is CASSQAMGGNTIYF.

This clonotype has a count of ten or more. This chain joins TRBV7-9 and TRBJ1-5; no definite D call. The V and J ends lost 5 bases and 10 bases respectively, with 12 bases between them. There are 12 residues in the CDR3. Germline-derived CDR1 and CDR2 are SEHNR and FQNEAQ (reference sequence). The CDR3 DNA reads TGTGCCAGCAGCCAAGCCGGAGGACCCCAGCATTTT. It is translated as CASSQAGGPQHF.

This clonotype came up many times. The chain employs TRBV7-2 and TRBJ1-1; no firm D call. There are 14 residues in the CDR3. V was pared by 1 base and J by 6 bases, with 12 bases between. CDR1 is SGHTA, CDR2 FQGNSA, per germline. The CDR3 protein is CASSLVPASAEAFF. The CDR3 region has the DNA TGTGCCAGCAGCTTAGTTCCGGCGTCCGCTGAAGCTTTCTTT.

This clonotype has at least ten counts. This sequence joins TRBV7-2 and TRBJ2-2, with D uncertain. Germline CDR1 is SGHTA and CDR2 is FQGNSA. V was shortened by 1 base and J by 4 bases, with 10 bases between the two germline ends. This CDR3 is built from 15 residues. CDR3 nucleotide sequence: TGTGCCAGCAGCTTAGTGGCGCGAACCACCGGGGAGCTGTTTTTT. Encoded protein: CASSLVARTTGELFF.

This clonotype was observed many times. This sequence joins TRBV6-5 and TRBJ2-5, with 9 bases fitting TRBD2. Germline V lookup: CDR1 MNHEY, CDR2 SVGAGI. The CDR3 is made up of 18 amino acids. Unmatched junction bases numbered 11, after V lost 0 bases and J lost 3 bases. CDR3 nucleotide sequence: TGTGCCAGCAGTTACTCGGATCCAGCGGGGGGCCCTGAAGAGACCCAGTACTTC. The encoded protein is CASSYSDPAGGPEETQYF.

The table lists this clonotype with many counts. The chain employs TRBV20-1 and TRBJ2-1, with 10 bases identical to TRBD2. The CDR3 extends over 17 amino acids. Germline CDR1 and CDR2: DFQATT and SNEGSKA (reference sequence). V was clipped by 1 base and J by 5 bases; unmatched bases: 11. The CDR3, as DNA: TGCAGTGCTAGAGGGTTCGACGGACTAGCGGACCACAATGAGCAGTTCTTC. Amino acids: CSARGFDGLADHNEQFF.

This clonotype was counted ten times or more. The genes are TRBV5-6 and TRBJ2-7; TRBD1 matches at 9 bases. Germline V gene data show CDR1 as SGHDT and CDR2 as YYEEEE. The ends lost 4 bases at V and 5 bases at J; junction bases unmatched: 10. This CDR3 has 15 residues. In DNA, the CDR3 is TGTGCCAGCAGCCTAAGAGGGACAGGGCCGGACGAGCAGTACTTC. Translation gives CASSLRGTGPDEQYF. The full variable domain, in which reference TRBV5-6 and TRBJ2-7 provide the parts outside the CDR3, is DAGVTQSPTHLIKTRGQQVTLRCSPKSGHDTVSWYQQALGQGPQFIFQYYEEEERQRGNFPDRFSGHQFPNYSSELNVNALLLGDSALYLCASSLRGTGPDEQYFGPGTRLTVT.

This clonotype has ten or more counts. The chain uses TRBV6-5 and TRBJ2-2; the D is unclear. The V end lost 2 bases, the J end lost 0 bases, and 1 base lay between the germline ends. The CDR3 covers 13 residues. The germline V gene encodes CDR1 MNHEY and CDR2 SVGAGI. CDR3 DNA sequence: TGTGCCAGCAGTTACGCGAACACCGGGGAGCTGTTTTTT. Translating it yields CASSYANTGELFF.